This is a list of T cell receptor beta chains from one sample in a study of cytomegalovirus exposure and HLA in healthy donors. The table came from immunoSEQ multiplex PCR; TCRdb's copy has only in-frame clones and leaves some out. The table shows some 200,000 clones, with around a tenth occurring only once. Source material: PBMCs. The receptors come from a woman between 25 and 40 years old in good health and CMV-seropositive. Each CDR3 is given with its conserved first and last residue. Each record gives: D gene, clone size, J gene, V gene, CDR3 protein, CDR3 DNA. The D gene is left open where the match is weak. Expanded clones are given a class, and other clones once, few, many or no size at all.

d_gene: -; abundance: -; j_gene: TRBJ1-4; v_gene: TRBV7-9; CDR3aa: CASSLAGATGEKLFF; CDR3nt: TGTGCCAGCAGCTTAGCGGGGGCGACGGGTGAAAAACTGTTTTTT
d_gene: TRBD1; abundance: -; j_gene: TRBJ2-7; v_gene: TRBV29-1; CDR3aa: CSVVRGATGGYEQYF; CDR3nt: TGCAGCGTTGTACGGGGGGCGACAGGGGGCTACGAGCAGTACTTC
d_gene: TRBD2; abundance: -; j_gene: TRBJ2-3; v_gene: TRBV5-1; CDR3aa: CASSSAGTSDTDKQYF; CDR3nt: TGCGCCAGCAGCAGCGCAGGGACTAGCGATACAGATAAGCAGTATTTT
d_gene: TRBD2; abundance: -; j_gene: TRBJ2-1; v_gene: TRBV30; CDR3aa: CAWSWAYSGRNEQFF; CDR3nt: TGTGCCTGGAGTTGGGCTTATAGCGGGAGAAATGAGCAGTTCTTC
d_gene: TRBD2; abundance: -; j_gene: TRBJ2-3; v_gene: TRBV7-2; CDR3aa: CASSLAPRTSGSGKNTDTQYF; CDR3nt: TGTGCCAGCAGCTTAGCGCCAAGGACTAGCGGGAGCGGTAAAAACACAGATACGCAGTATTTT
d_gene: TRBD1; abundance: -; j_gene: TRBJ2-7; v_gene: TRBV5-4; CDR3aa: CASSWRDRSYEQYF; CDR3nt: TGTGCCAGCAGCTGGCGGGACAGGTCCTACGAGCAGTACTTC
d_gene: TRBD2; abundance: few; j_gene: TRBJ2-2; v_gene: TRBV9; CDR3aa: CASSVRASGSNTGELFF; CDR3nt: TGTGCCAGCAGCGTAAGGGCTAGCGGCTCGAACACCGGGGAGCTGTTTTTT
d_gene: -; abundance: few; j_gene: TRBJ2-3; v_gene: TRBV4-1; CDR3aa: CASSQAPTGLRTDTQYF; CDR3nt: TGCGCCAGCAGCCAAGCCCCGACAGGTCTGCGCACAGATACGCAGTATTTT
d_gene: -; abundance: -; j_gene: TRBJ1-1; v_gene: TRBV21-1; CDR3aa: CAPKRKDKDYTEAFF; CDR3nt: TGTGCCCCCAAACGAAAGGACAAAGACTACACTGAAGCTTTCTTT
d_gene: TRBD1; abundance: -; j_gene: TRBJ2-3; v_gene: TRBV5-1; CDR3aa: CASSLTGGGDTQYF; CDR3nt: TGCGCCAGCAGCTTGACAGGGGGTGGGGATACGCAGTATTTT
d_gene: TRBD2; abundance: many; j_gene: TRBJ2-5; v_gene: TRBV5-4; CDR3aa: CASSPGLAVQETQYF; CDR3nt: TGTGCCAGCAGCCCGGGACTAGCGGTTCAAGAGACCCAGTACTTC
d_gene: -; abundance: few; j_gene: TRBJ2-7; v_gene: TRBV7-8; CDR3aa: CASDNEGSPYEQYF; CDR3nt: TGTGCCAGCGATAACGAAGGGAGTCCTTACGAGCAGTACTTC
d_gene: TRBD2; abundance: -; j_gene: TRBJ2-5; v_gene: TRBV5-1; CDR3aa: CASSSSGGRETQYF; CDR3nt: TGCGCCAGCAGCTCTAGCGGAGGCCGAGAGACCCAGTACTTC
d_gene: TRBD1; abundance: few; j_gene: TRBJ2-7; v_gene: TRBV18; CDR3aa: CASSPTTGGYEQYF; CDR3nt: TGTGCCAGCTCACCGACGACAGGGGGCTACGAGCAGTACTTC
d_gene: -; abundance: few; j_gene: TRBJ2-7; v_gene: TRBV14; CDR3aa: CASSQDWGRGQYF; CDR3nt: TGTGCCAGCAGCCAAGATTGGGGTAGGGGGCAGTACTTC
d_gene: TRBD1; abundance: few; j_gene: TRBJ1-2; v_gene: TRBV13; CDR3aa: CASSVRTGRGYTF; CDR3nt: TGTGCCAGCAGCGTGCGGACAGGTCGGGGCTACACCTTC
d_gene: TRBD2; abundance: -; j_gene: TRBJ2-7; v_gene: TRBV11-2; CDR3aa: CASSLDSWASGSWEQYF; CDR3nt: TGTGCCAGCAGCTTAGATTCCTGGGCTAGCGGGAGTTGGGAGCAGTACTTC
d_gene: -; abundance: few; j_gene: TRBJ1-2; v_gene: TRBV6-5; CDR3aa: CASSETGTRSYTF; CDR3nt: TGTGCCAGCAGTGAAACAGGGACCAGGAGCTACACCTTC
d_gene: -; abundance: -; j_gene: TRBJ1-4; v_gene: TRBV7-8; CDR3aa: CASSLQGEKLFF; CDR3nt: TGTGCCAGCAGCTTGCAGGGCGAAAAACTGTTTTTT
d_gene: -; abundance: few; j_gene: TRBJ2-3; v_gene: TRBV7-9; CDR3aa: CASSPRAGADTQYF; CDR3nt: TGTGCCAGCAGCCCCCGGGCCGGGGCAGATACGCAGTATTTT
d_gene: -; abundance: few; j_gene: TRBJ1-2; v_gene: TRBV19; CDR3aa: CASSNWADNPYGYTF; CDR3nt: TGTGCCAGTAGTAATTGGGCTGATAATCCTTATGGCTACACCTTC
d_gene: -; abundance: few; j_gene: TRBJ1-1; v_gene: TRBV5-1; CDR3aa: CASSLAGMNTEAFF; CDR3nt: TGCGCCAGCAGCTTGGCGGGTATGAACACTGAAGCTTTCTTT
d_gene: -; abundance: -; j_gene: TRBJ1-2; v_gene: TRBV30; CDR3aa: CAWSVRGHPLGYTF; CDR3nt: TGTGCCTGGAGTGTACGGGGACATCCTCTCGGCTACACCTTC
d_gene: -; abundance: -; j_gene: TRBJ2-3; v_gene: TRBV7-6; CDR3aa: CASSSIGGTDTQYF; CDR3nt: TGTGCCAGCAGCTCCATAGGGGGCACAGATACGCAGTATTTT
d_gene: -; abundance: few; j_gene: TRBJ2-1; v_gene: TRBV9; CDR3aa: CASSAYSDYNEQFF; CDR3nt: TGTGCCAGCAGCGCCTATTCCGACTACAATGAGCAGTTCTTC
d_gene: -; abundance: -; j_gene: TRBJ2-3; v_gene: TRBV2; CDR3aa: CASKAGALDTQYF; CDR3nt: TGTGCCAGCAAGGCGGGGGCTTTAGATACGCAGTATTTT
d_gene: TRBD1; abundance: few; j_gene: TRBJ1-5; v_gene: TRBV2; CDR3aa: CASTDRNSSPRHF; CDR3nt: TGTGCCAGCACGGACAGGAACTCCAGCCCGAGGCATTTT
d_gene: -; abundance: few; j_gene: TRBJ2-7; v_gene: TRBV2; CDR3aa: CASSERPRQGDKVAGQYEQYF; CDR3nt: TGTGCCAGCAGTGAAAGGCCTAGACAGGGAGACAAGGTAGCGGGGCAATACGAGCAGTACTTC
d_gene: TRBD2; abundance: few; j_gene: TRBJ2-1; v_gene: TRBV5-6; CDR3aa: CASSSFCGLAAYNEQFF; CDR3nt: TGTGCCAGCAGCTCCTTTTGCGGACTAGCGGCATACAATGAGCAGTTCTTC
d_gene: -; abundance: -; j_gene: TRBJ1-1; v_gene: TRBV5-1; CDR3aa: CASSLESVIGEAFF; CDR3nt: TGCGCCAGCAGCTTGGAATCCGTAATCGGTGAAGCTTTCTTT
d_gene: -; abundance: -; j_gene: TRBJ2-1; v_gene: TRBV1; CDR3aa: CTSSLGAGGINEQFF; CDR3nt: TGCACCAGCAGCCTAGGAGCGGGAGGAATCAATGAGCAGTTCTTC
d_gene: -; abundance: -; j_gene: TRBJ2-7; v_gene: TRBV27; CDR3aa: CASSLSSGSSYEQYF; CDR3nt: TGTGCCAGCAGTTTATCGAGTGGGAGCTCCTACGAGCAGTACTTC
d_gene: TRBD1; abundance: few; j_gene: TRBJ2-7; v_gene: TRBV6-5; CDR3aa: CASSYSGTAYEQYF; CDR3nt: TGTGCCAGCAGTTACTCGGGGACAGCCTACGAGCAGTACTTC
d_gene: -; abundance: -; j_gene: TRBJ2-7; v_gene: TRBV9; CDR3aa: CASSVGDEQYF; CDR3nt: TGTGCCAGCAGCGTAGGCGACGAGCAGTACTTC
d_gene: TRBD2; abundance: -; j_gene: TRBJ2-3; v_gene: TRBV7-2; CDR3aa: CASSRTSGRAGGDTQYF; CDR3nt: TGTGCCAGCAGCCGGACTAGCGGGAGGGCCGGTGGAGATACGCAGTATTTT
d_gene: TRBD2; abundance: -; j_gene: TRBJ2-5; v_gene: TRBV5-6; CDR3aa: CASRVWTSGGQETQYF; CDR3nt: TGTGCCAGCAGAGTCTGGACTAGCGGGGGACAAGAGACCCAGTACTTC
d_gene: TRBD2; abundance: -; j_gene: TRBJ2-7; v_gene: TRBV5-1; CDR3aa: CASSLGSSGRWPYEQYF; CDR3nt: TGCGCCAGCAGCTTAGGGAGTAGCGGGAGGTGGCCCTACGAGCAGTACTTC
d_gene: TRBD2; abundance: -; j_gene: TRBJ2-7; v_gene: TRBV14; CDR3aa: CASSQEAGGFGYEQYF; CDR3nt: TGTGCCAGCAGCCAGGAGGCGGGAGGGTTCGGCTACGAGCAGTACTTC
d_gene: TRBD1; abundance: few; j_gene: TRBJ2-7; v_gene: TRBV5-1; CDR3aa: CASSLGVTGESVQYF; CDR3nt: TGCGCCAGCAGCTTGGGGGTTACAGGGGAAAGTGTGCAGTACTTC
d_gene: -; abundance: -; j_gene: TRBJ2-7; v_gene: TRBV7-3; CDR3aa: CASSLEGGLLYEQYF; CDR3nt: TGTGCCAGCAGTCTCGAGGGGGGGCTTCTCTACGAGCAGTACTTC
d_gene: TRBD2; abundance: -; j_gene: TRBJ2-5; v_gene: TRBV7-9; CDR3aa: CASSSSGEETQYF; CDR3nt: TGTGCCAGCAGCTCTAGCGGGGAAGAGACCCAGTACTTC
d_gene: TRBD2; abundance: -; j_gene: TRBJ2-1; v_gene: TRBV2; CDR3aa: CASSSWTSGDYNEQFF; CDR3nt: TGTGCCAGCAGTAGCTGGACTAGCGGGGACTACAATGAGCAGTTCTTC
d_gene: -; abundance: -; j_gene: TRBJ2-2; v_gene: TRBV9; CDR3aa: CASSPRTGTPTNHGNTGELFF; CDR3nt: TGTGCCAGCAGCCCACGGACCGGGACTCCGACCAACCACGGTAACACCGGGGAGCTGTTTTTT
d_gene: TRBD2; abundance: -; j_gene: TRBJ2-1; v_gene: TRBV19; CDR3aa: CASRLAGNNEQFF; CDR3nt: TGTGCCAGTAGACTAGCGGGAAACAATGAGCAGTTCTTC
d_gene: -; abundance: -; j_gene: TRBJ1-2; v_gene: TRBV19; CDR3aa: CASSIGAYYGYTF; CDR3nt: TGTGCCAGTAGTATAGGGGCGTACTATGGCTACACCTTC
d_gene: -; abundance: few; j_gene: TRBJ1-2; v_gene: TRBV19; CDR3aa: CASSPRQIYGYTF; CDR3nt: TGTGCCAGTAGCCCAAGACAGATTTATGGCTACACCTTC
d_gene: -; abundance: few; j_gene: TRBJ2-7; v_gene: TRBV21-1; CDR3aa: CASSKRAGTGVHEQYF; CDR3nt: TGTGCCAGCAGCAAAAGAGCCGGGACAGGGGTCCACGAGCAGTACTTC
d_gene: -; abundance: -; j_gene: TRBJ1-2; v_gene: TRBV7-2; CDR3aa: CASSPNNQGIYGYTF; CDR3nt: TGTGCCAGCAGCCCAAACAATCAGGGGATCTATGGCTACACCTTC
d_gene: TRBD1; abundance: -; j_gene: TRBJ1-4; v_gene: TRBV5-1; CDR3aa: CASSLRQGRNEKLFF; CDR3nt: TGCGCCAGCAGCCTCCGACAGGGTAGGAATGAAAAACTGTTTTTT
d_gene: TRBD1; abundance: few; j_gene: TRBJ2-2; v_gene: TRBV15; CDR3aa: CATSSAGQGFTGELFF; CDR3nt: TGTGCCACCAGCAGTGCAGGACAGGGCTTCACCGGGGAGCTGTTTTTT
d_gene: TRBD1; abundance: -; j_gene: TRBJ2-7; v_gene: TRBV6-1; CDR3aa: CASSGPPWRQGPAYEQYF; CDR3nt: TGTGCCAGCAGTGGGCCCCCATGGAGACAGGGCCCGGCCTACGAGCAGTACTTC
d_gene: TRBD2; abundance: few; j_gene: TRBJ2-7; v_gene: TRBV27; CDR3aa: CASSLGTRGEQYF; CDR3nt: TGTGCCAGCAGTTTGGGGACTAGAGGCGAGCAGTACTTC
d_gene: TRBD1; abundance: -; j_gene: TRBJ2-1; v_gene: TRBV29-1; CDR3aa: CSSTQGAAYNEQFF; CDR3nt: TGCAGCTCTACACAGGGGGCGGCCTACAATGAGCAGTTCTTC
d_gene: TRBD2; abundance: few; j_gene: TRBJ2-3; v_gene: TRBV6-6; CDR3aa: CASSYSAGGGADTQYF; CDR3nt: TGTGCCAGCAGTTACTCGGCGGGAGGTGGGGCAGATACGCAGTATTTT
d_gene: TRBD1; abundance: few; j_gene: TRBJ2-5; v_gene: TRBV25-1; CDR3aa: CASSDPGTGTETQYF; CDR3nt: TGTGCCAGCAGTGACCCCGGGACAGGGACAGAGACCCAGTACTTC
d_gene: -; abundance: few; j_gene: TRBJ2-1; v_gene: TRBV14; CDR3aa: CASSQVVRASYNEQFF; CDR3nt: TGTGCCAGCAGCCAAGTAGTGAGGGCCTCCTACAATGAGCAGTTCTTC
d_gene: -; abundance: -; j_gene: TRBJ2-1; v_gene: TRBV9; CDR3aa: CASSVRASPYNEQFF; CDR3nt: TGTGCCAGCAGCGTCAGGGCCTCCCCCTACAATGAGCAGTTCTTC
d_gene: -; abundance: -; j_gene: TRBJ2-7; v_gene: TRBV2; CDR3aa: CASTLEQASSYEQYF; CDR3nt: TGTGCCAGTACCCTGGAACAGGCTAGCTCCTACGAGCAGTACTTC
d_gene: TRBD2; abundance: -; j_gene: TRBJ2-7; v_gene: TRBV5-1; CDR3aa: CASKPRGERGEQYF; CDR3nt: TGCGCCAGCAAGCCTCGCGGCGAGCGGGGCGAGCAGTACTTC
d_gene: -; abundance: -; j_gene: TRBJ2-1; v_gene: TRBV5-1; CDR3aa: CASSLFAATSSYNEQFF; CDR3nt: TGCGCCAGCAGCTTGTTCGCGGCGACGAGCTCCTACAATGAGCAGTTCTTC